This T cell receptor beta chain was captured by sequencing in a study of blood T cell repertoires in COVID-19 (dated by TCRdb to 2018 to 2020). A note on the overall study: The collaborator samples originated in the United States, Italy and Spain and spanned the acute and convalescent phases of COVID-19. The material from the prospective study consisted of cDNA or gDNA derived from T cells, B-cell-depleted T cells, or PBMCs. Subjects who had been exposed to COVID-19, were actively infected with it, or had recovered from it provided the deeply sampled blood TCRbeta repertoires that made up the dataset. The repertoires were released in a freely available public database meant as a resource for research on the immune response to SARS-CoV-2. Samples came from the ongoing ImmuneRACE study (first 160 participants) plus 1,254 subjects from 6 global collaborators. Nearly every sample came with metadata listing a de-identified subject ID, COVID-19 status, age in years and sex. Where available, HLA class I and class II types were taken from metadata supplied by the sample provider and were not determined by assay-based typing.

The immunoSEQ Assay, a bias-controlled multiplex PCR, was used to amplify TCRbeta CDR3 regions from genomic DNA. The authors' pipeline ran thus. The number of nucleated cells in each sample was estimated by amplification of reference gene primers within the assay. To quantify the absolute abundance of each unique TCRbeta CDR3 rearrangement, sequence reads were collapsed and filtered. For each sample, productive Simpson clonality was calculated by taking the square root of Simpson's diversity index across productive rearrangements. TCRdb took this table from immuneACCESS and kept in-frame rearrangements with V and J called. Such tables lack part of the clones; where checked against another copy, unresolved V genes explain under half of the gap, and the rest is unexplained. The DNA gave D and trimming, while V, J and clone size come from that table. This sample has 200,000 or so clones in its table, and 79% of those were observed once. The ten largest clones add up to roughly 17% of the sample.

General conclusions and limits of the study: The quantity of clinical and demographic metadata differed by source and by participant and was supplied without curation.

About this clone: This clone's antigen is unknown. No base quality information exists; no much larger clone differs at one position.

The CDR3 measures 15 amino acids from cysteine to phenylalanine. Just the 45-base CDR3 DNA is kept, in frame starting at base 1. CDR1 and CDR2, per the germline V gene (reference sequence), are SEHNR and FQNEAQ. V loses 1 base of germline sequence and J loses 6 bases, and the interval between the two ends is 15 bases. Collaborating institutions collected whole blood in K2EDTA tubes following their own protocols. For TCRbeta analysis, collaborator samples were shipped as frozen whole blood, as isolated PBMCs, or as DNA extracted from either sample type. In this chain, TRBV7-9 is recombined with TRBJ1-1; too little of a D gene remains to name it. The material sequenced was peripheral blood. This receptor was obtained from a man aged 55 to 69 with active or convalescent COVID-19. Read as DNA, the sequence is TGTGCCAGCAGCTTAGGACTTCGGGGAGTTTCTGAAGCTTTCTTT. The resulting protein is CASSLGLRGVSEAFF.